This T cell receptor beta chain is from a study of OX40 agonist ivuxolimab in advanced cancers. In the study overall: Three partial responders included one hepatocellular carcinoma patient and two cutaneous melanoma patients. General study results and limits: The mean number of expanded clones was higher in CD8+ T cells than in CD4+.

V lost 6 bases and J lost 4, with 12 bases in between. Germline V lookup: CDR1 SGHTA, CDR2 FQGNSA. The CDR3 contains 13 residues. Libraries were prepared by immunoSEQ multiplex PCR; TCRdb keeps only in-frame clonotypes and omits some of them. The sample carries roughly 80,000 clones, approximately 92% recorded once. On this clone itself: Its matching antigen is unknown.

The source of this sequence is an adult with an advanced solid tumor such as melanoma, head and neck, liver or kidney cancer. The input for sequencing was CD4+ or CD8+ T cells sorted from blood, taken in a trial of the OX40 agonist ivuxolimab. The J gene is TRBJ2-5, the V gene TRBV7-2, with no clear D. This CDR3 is CASSMGFIETQYF. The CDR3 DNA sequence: TGTGCCAGCAGTATGGGGTTTATAGAGACCCAGTACTTC.